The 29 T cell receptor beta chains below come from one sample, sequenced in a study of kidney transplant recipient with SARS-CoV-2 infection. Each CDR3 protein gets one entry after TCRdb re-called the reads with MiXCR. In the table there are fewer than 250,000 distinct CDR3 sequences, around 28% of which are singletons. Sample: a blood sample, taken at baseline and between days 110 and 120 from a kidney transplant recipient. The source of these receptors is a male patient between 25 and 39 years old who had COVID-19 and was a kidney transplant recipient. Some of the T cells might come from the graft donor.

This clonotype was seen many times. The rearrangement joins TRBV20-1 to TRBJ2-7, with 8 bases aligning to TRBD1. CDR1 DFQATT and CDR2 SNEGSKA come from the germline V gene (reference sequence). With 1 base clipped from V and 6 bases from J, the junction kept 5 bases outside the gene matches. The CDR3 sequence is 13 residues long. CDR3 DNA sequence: TGCAGTGCTAGAGGGGACAGGAAAGGCGAGCAGTACTTC. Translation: CSARGDRKGEQYF.

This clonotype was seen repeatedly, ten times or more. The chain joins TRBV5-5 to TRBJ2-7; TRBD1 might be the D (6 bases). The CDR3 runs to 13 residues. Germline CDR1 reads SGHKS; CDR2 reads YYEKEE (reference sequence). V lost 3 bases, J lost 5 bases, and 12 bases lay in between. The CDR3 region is CASSWAGDDEQYF. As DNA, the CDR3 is TGTGCCAGCAGCTGGGCAGGGGATGACGAGCAGTACTTC.

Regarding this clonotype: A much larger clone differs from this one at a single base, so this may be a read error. CDR3 coding DNA: TGTGCCAGACCTAAGGCAGGGTGGTCTGGAAACACCATATATTTT. Amino acid sequence: CARPKAGWSGNTIYF. The chain carries TRBV19 and TRBJ1-3; tentative D call: TRBD1 (5 bases). The CDR3 contains 15 residues. V was cut by 9 bases and J by 1 base, with 16 bases left in between. Germline-derived CDR1 and CDR2 are LNHDA and SQIVND (reference sequence).

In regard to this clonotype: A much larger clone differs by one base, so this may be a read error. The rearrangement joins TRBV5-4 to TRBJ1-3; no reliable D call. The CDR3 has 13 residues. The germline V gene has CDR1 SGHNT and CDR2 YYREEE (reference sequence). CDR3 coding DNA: TGTGCCAGCAGCTTGTGGGGAGACAACACCGTATATTTT. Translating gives CASSLWGDNTVYF.

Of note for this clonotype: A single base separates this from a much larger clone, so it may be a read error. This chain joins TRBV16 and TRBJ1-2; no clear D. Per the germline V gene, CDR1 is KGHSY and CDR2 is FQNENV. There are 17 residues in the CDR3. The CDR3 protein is CANSLVKVVRKTYGYTF. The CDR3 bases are TGTGCCAACAGCCTAGTAAAGGTCGTTAGAAAGACCTATGGCTACACCTTC.

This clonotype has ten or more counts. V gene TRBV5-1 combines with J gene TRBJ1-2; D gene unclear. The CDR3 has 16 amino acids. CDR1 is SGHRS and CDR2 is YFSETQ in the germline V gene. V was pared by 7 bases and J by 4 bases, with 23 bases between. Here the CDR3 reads CASPRISVRKTYGYTF. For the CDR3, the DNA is TGCGCCAGCCCACGGATATCGGTTCGAAAGACCTATGGCTACACCTTC. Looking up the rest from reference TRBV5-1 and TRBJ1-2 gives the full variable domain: KAGVTQTPRYLIKTRGQQVTLSCSPISGHRSVSWYQQTPGQGLQFLFEYFSETQRNKGNFPGRFSGRQFSNSRSEMNVSTLELGDSALYLCASPRISVRKTYGYTFGSGTRLTVV.

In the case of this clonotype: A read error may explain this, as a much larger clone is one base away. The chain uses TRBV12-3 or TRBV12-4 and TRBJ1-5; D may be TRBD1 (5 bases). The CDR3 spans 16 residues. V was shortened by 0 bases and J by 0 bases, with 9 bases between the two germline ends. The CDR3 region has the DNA TGTGCCAGCAGTTTAGCCAGGGACCATAGCAATCAGCCCCAGCATTTT. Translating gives CASSLARDHSNQPQHF.

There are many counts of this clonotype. The CDR3 sequence is CATSLYASTRKTYGYTF. In DNA, the CDR3 is TGTGCCACCAGTCTATATGCTAGTACCAGAAAGACCTATGGCTACACCTTC. This chain uses TRBV24-1 with TRBJ1-2; D call uncertain. CDR1 and CDR2 from the germline V gene are KGHDR and SFDVKD. The V end was cut by 6 bases, the J end by 4 bases, with 23 bases between. The CDR3 has 17 amino acids.

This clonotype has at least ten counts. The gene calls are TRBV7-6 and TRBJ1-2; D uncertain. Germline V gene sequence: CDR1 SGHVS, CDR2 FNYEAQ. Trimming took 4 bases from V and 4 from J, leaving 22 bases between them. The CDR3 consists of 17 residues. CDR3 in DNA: TGTGCCAGCAGCTGTTACACTGAATCTCGAAAGACCTATGGCTACACCTTC. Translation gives CASSCYTESRKTYGYTF.

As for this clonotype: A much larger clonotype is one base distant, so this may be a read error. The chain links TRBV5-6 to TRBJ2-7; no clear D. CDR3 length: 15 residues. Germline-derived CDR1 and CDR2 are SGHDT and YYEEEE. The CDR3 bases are TGTGCCAGCGGCTTGGCGATGGACGGTACCTACGAGCAGTACTTC. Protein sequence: CASGLAMDGTYEQYF. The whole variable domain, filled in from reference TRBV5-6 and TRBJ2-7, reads DAGVTQSPTHLIKTRGQQVTLRCSPKSGHDTVSWYQQALGQGPQFIFQYYEEEERQRGNFPDRFSGHQFPNYSSELNVNALLLGDSALYLCASGLAMDGTYEQYFGPGTRLTVT.

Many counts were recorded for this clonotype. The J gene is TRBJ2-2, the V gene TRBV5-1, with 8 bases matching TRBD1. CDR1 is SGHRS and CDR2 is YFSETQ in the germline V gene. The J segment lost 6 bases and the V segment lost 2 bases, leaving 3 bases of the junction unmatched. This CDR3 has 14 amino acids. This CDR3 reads CASSFSQGAGELFF. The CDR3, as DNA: TGCGCCAGCAGCTTTTCACAGGGGGCCGGGGAGCTGTTTTTT.

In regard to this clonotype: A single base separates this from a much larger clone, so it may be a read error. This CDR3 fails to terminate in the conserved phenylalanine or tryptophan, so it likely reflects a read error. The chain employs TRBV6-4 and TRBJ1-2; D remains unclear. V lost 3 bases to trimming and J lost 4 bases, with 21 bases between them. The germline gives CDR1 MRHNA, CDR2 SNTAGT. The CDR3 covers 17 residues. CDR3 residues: CASSDECSHGKTYGYTS. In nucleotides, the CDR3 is TGTGCCAGCAGTGATGAATGCTCACACGGAAAGACCTATGGCTACACCTCC.

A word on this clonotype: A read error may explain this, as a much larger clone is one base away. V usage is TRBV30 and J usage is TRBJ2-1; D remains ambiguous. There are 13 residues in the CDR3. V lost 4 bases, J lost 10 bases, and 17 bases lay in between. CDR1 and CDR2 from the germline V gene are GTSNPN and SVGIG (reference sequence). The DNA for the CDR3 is TGTGCCTGGAAACCACTCCGGCCATCGGAGCAGTTCTTC. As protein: CAWKPLRPSEQFF.

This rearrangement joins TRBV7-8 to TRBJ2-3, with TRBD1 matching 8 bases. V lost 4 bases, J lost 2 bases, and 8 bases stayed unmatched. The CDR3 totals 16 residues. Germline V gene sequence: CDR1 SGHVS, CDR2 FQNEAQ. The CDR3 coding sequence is TGTGCCAGCAGCTCGAGGACAGGGAGGAACACAGATACGCAGTATTTT. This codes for CASSSRTGRNTDTQYF.

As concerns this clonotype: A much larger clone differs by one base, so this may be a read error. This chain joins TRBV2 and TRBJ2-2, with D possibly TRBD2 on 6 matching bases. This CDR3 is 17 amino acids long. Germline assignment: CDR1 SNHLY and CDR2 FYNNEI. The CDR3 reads CASSAIGGLSGTGELLF. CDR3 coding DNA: TGTGCCAGCAGTGCTATTGGGGGACTTTCGGGCACCGGGGAGCTGCTTTTT.

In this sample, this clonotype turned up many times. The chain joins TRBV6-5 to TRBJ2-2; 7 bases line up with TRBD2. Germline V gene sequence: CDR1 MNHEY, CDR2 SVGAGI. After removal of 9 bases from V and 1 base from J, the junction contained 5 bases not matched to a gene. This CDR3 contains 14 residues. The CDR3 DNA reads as TGTGCCAGGGGGGAGGGGAAGAACACCGGGGAGCTGTTTTTT. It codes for CARGEGKNTGELFF.

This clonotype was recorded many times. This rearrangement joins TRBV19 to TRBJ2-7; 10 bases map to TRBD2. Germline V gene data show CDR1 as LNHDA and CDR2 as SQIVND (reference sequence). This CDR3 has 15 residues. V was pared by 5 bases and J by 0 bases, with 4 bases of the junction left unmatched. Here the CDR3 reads CASSWGLATSYEQYF. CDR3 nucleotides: TGTGCCAGTAGTTGGGGACTAGCGACCTCCTACGAGCAGTACTTC. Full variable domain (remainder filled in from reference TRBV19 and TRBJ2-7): DGGITQSPKYLFRKEGQNVTLSCEQNLNHDAMYWYRQDPGQGLRLIYYSQIVNDFQKGDIAEGYSVSREKKESFPLTVTSAQKNPTAFYLCASSWGLATSYEQYFGPGTRLTVT.

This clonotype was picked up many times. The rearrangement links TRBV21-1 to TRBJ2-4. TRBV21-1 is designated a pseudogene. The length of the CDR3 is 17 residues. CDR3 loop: CASSKVIATARKNIQYF. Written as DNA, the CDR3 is TGTGCCAGCAGTAAGGTCATAGCTACAGCAAGAAAAAACATTCAGTACTTC.

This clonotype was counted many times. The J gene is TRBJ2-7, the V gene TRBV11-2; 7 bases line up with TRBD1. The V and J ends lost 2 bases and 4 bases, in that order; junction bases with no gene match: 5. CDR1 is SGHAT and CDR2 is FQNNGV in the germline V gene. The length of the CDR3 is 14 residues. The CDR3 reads CASSLIQGWYEQYF. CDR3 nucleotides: TGTGCCAGCAGCTTAATACAGGGGTGGTACGAGCAGTACTTC.

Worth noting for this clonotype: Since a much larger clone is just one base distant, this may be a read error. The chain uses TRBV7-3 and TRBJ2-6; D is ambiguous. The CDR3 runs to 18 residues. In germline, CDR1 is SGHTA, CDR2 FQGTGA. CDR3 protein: CASGLTPAASSGANVLTF. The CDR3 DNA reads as TGTGCCAGCGGCTTAACGCCGGCAGCGAGCTCTGGGGCCAACGTCCTGACTTTC. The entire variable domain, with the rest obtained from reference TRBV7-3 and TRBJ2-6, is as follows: GAGVSQTPSNKVTEKGKYVELRCDPISGHTALYWYRQSLGQGPEFLIYFQGTGAADDSGLPNDRFFAVRPEGSVSTLKIQRTERGDSAVYLCASGLTPAASSGANVLTFGAGSRLTVL.

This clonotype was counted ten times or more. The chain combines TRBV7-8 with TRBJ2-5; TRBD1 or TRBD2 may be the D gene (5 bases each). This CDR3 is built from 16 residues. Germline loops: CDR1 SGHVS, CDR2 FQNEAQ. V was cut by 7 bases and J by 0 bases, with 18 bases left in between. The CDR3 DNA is TGTGCCAGCACCAGAGTGGGGCTAGCAAACCAAGAGACCCAGTACTTC. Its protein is CASTRVGLANQETQYF.

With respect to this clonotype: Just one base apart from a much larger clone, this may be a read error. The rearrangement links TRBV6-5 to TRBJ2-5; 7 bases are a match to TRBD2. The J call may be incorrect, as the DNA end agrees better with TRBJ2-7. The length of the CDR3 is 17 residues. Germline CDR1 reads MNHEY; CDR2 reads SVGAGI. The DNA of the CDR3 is TGTGCCGGCATTCCTAGTTCTGCGTCTAGCGGTATCTACGAGCAGTACTTC. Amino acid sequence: CAGIPSSASSGIYEQYF.

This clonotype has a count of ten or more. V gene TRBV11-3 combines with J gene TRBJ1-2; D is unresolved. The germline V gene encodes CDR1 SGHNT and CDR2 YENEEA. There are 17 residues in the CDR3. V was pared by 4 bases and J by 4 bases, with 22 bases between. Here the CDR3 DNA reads TGTGCCAGCAGCTCTATTTACGATCTCGGAAAGACCTATGGCTACACCTTC. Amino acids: CASSSIYDLGKTYGYTF.

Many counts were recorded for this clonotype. CDR3 nucleotides: TGTGCCAGCAGCCACCGAATAACAAGCAGAAAGACCTATGGCTACACCTTC. Amino acid sequence: CASSHRITSRKTYGYTF. The chain joins TRBV11-2 to TRBJ1-2; unclear D gene. The CDR3 has 17 amino acids. V was pared by 5 bases and J by 4 bases, with 23 bases between. The germline V gene has CDR1 SGHAT and CDR2 FQNNGV.

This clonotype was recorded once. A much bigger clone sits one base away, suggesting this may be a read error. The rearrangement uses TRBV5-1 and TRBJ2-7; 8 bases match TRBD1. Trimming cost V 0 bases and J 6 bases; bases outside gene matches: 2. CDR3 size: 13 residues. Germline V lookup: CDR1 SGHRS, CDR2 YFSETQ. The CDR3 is CASSLVGTGEQYF. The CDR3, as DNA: TGCGCCAGCAGCTTGGTCGGGACAGGCGAGCAGTACTTC.

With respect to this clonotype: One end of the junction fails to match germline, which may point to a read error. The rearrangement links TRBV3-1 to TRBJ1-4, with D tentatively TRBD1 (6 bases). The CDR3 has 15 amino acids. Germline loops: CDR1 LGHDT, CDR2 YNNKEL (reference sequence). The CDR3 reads CASSQEAGADEKLLF. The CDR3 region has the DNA TGTGCCAGCAGCCAGGAGGCGGGGGCAGATGAAAAACTGTTGTTT.

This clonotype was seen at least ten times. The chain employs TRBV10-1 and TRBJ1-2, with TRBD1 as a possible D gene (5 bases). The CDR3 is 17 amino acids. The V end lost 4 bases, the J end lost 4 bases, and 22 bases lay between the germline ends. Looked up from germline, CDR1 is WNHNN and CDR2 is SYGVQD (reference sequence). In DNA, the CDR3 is TGCGCCAGCAGTGTTGGACAAAGATCGCGAAAGACCTATGGCTACACCTTC. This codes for CASSVGQRSRKTYGYTF.

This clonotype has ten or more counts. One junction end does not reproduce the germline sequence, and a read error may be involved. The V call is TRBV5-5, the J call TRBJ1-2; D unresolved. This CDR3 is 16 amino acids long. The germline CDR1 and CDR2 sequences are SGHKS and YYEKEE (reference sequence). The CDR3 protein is CASYPSVSRKTYDYTF. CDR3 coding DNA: TGTGCCAGCTATCCGTCTGTCTCGCGAAAGACCTATGACTACACCTTC.

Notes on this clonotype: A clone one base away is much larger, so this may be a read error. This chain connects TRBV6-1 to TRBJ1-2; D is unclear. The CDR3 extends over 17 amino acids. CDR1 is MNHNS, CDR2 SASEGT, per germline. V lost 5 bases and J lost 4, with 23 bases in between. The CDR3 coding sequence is TGTGCCAGCAGTCCGGTGTTAGGTGGGAGAATGACCTATGGCTACACCTTC. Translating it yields CASSPVLGGRMTYGYTF.